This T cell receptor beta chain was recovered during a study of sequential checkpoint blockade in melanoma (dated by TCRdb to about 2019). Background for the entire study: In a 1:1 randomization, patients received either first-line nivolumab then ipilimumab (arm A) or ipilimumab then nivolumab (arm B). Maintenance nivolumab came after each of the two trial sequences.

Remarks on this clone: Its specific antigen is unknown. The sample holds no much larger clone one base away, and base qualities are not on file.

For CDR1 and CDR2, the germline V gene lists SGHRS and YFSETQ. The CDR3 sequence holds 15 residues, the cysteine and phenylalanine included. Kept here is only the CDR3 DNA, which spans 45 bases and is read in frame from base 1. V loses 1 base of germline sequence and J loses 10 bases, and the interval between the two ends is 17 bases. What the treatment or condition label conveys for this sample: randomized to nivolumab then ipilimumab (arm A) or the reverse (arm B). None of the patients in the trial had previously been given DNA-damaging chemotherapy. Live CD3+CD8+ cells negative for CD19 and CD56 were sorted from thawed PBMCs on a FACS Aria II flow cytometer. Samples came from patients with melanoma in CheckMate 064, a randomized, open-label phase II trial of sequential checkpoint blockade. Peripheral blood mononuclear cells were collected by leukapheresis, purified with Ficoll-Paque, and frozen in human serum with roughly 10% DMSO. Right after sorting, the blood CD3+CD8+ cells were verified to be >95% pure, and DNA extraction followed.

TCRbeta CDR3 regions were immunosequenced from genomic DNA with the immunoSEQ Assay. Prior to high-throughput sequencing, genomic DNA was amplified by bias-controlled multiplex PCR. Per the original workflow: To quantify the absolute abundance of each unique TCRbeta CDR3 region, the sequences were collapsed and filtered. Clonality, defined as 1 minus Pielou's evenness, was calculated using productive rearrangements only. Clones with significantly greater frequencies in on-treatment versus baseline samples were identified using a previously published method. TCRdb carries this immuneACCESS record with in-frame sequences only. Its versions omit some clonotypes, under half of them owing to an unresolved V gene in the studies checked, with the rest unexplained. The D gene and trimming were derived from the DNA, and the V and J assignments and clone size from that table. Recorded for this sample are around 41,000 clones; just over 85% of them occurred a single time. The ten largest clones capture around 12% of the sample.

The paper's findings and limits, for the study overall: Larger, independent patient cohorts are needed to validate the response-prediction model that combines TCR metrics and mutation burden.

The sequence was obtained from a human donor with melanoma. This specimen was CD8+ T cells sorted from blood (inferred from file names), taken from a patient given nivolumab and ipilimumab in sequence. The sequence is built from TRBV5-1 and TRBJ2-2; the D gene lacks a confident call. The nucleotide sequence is TGCGCCAGCAGCTTGCGAGGCGGCCGAATCGAGGAGCTGTTTTTT. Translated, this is CASSLRGGRIEELFF.